These 21 T cell receptor beta chains were sequenced from one sample in a study of molecular identifiers for immune sequencing clone quantification. TCRdb fed the PCR reads into MiXCR, producing one record per CDR3 protein. The table includes about 510,000 distinct CDR3 sequences, 25% detected once. Sequencing was performed on naive CD8+ T cells from blood, with Jurkat cell RNA spiked in. Noted subset: FACS-sorted CD8+CD4-CCR7+CD45RA+ naive T cells. These receptors came from a human donor in good health. Some libraries in this study had Jurkat cell RNA spiked in.

This clonotype was picked up many times. CDR3 in amino acids: CSARSPTSGSVWTDTQYF. The DNA for the CDR3 is TGCAGTGCTAGATCGCCGACTAGCGGGAGCGTATGGACAGATACGCAGTATTTT. V gene TRBV20-1 combines with J gene TRBJ2-3; 12 bases map to TRBD2. Germline-derived CDR1 and CDR2 are DFQATT and SNEGSKA (reference sequence). The ends lost 2 bases at V and 3 bases at J; junction bases unmatched: 12. The CDR3 loop spans 18 amino acids.

The chain recombines TRBV3-1 with TRBJ2-7, with TRBD1 matching over 9 bases. Unmatched junction bases numbered 9, after V lost 3 bases and J lost 9 bases. This CDR3 has 14 amino acids. Germline V gives CDR1 LGHDT, CDR2 YNNKEL (reference sequence). The DNA of the CDR3 is TGTGCCAGCAGCCAGCGGGACAGGGAAAACGCGCAGTACTTC. Translating it yields CASSQRDRENAQYF.

The rearrangement uses TRBV27 and TRBJ1-1; D might be TRBD1 (6 bases). CDR3 size: 16 residues. In germline, CDR1 is MNHEY, CDR2 SMNVEV (reference sequence). V was shortened by 4 bases and J by 1 base, with 16 bases between the two germline ends. CDR3 region: CASSWDTSSGNTEAFF. Written as DNA, the CDR3 is TGTGCCAGCAGTTGGGACACCTCCAGCGGGAACACTGAAGCTTTCTTT.

The sample holds a few counts of this clonotype. The V call is TRBV4-3, the J call TRBJ2-7, with D hard to call. This CDR3 is built from 15 residues. The germline V gene encodes CDR1 LGHNA and CDR2 YSLEER. Trimming removed 0 bases from V and 6 bases from J, with 15 bases in between. CDR3 sequence (DNA): TGCGCCAGCAGCCAAGACCGGCTAGACGTCAGCGAGCAGTACTTC. Translating gives CASSQDRLDVSEQYF.

Turning to this clonotype: Its ends do not fully match the called genes, so a read error is possible. The rearrangement joins TRBV30 to TRBJ2-5; D is unclear. The CDR3 runs to 10 residues. Germline values: CDR1 GTSNPN, CDR2 SVGIG (reference sequence). The CDR3 nucleotides read TGTGCCTGGAGTGTAGAGACCCTGTACTTC. Its protein product is CAWSVETLYF.

Worth noting for this clonotype: A much larger clone differs by one base, so this may be a read error. The J gene is TRBJ2-3, the V gene TRBV24-1; 13 bases agree with TRBD2. The CDR3 is made up of 19 amino acids. Germline CDR1 and CDR2: KGHDR and SFDVKD. In DNA form, the CDR3 reads TGTGCCACCAGTGACCGAGGACTAGCGGGAGTCAACCGCACAGATACGCAGTGTTTT. This sequence encodes CATSDRGLAGVNRTDTQCF.

About this clonotype: A much more abundant neighbour one base away suggests this may be a read error. The rearrangement uses TRBV29-1 and TRBJ2-7, with 9 positions matching TRBD1. The CDR3 runs to 13 residues. Looked up from germline, CDR1 is SQVTM and CDR2 is ANQGSEA. V trimming: 7 bases; J trimming: 2 bases; junction bases outside the gene matches: 6. The CDR3 DNA reads TGCAGCGCCGGAGGGACAGGGACCTACGAGCAGTACTTC. Translating gives CSAGGTGTYEQYF.

The J gene is TRBJ2-6, the V gene TRBV6-5; 11 bases map to TRBD1. CDR3 length: 15 residues. Germline trimming cut 8 bases from V and 2 bases from J; bases unmatched to any gene: 2. The V gene's germline CDR1 is MNHEY and CDR2 SVGAGI. The CDR3 bases are TGTGCCAGCTCGGGACAGGGGGCTGGGGCCAACGTCCTGACTTTC. The encoded protein is CASSGQGAGANVLTF.

This clonotype was counted ten times or more. The J gene is TRBJ2-5, the V gene TRBV7-9; a weak D match, TRBD2 (7 bases). Trimming took 5 bases from V and 4 from J, leaving 17 bases between them. This CDR3 region has 15 residues. Germline V gives CDR1 SEHNR, CDR2 FQNEAQ (reference sequence). CDR3 nucleotides: TGTGCCAGCAGCCTCAACAGGGAGGGGCGAGAGACCCAGTACTTC. Translated, it gives CASSLNREGRETQYF.

Here the CDR3 reads CASSQDTLGQGSVITEAFF. In DNA form, the CDR3 reads TGCGCCAGCAGCCAAGATACTCTGGGACAGGGGAGTGTGATCACTGAAGCTTTCTTT. The rearrangement joins TRBV4-3 to TRBJ1-1; 10 nucleotides align to TRBD1. This CDR3 is 19 amino acids long. CDR1 is LGHNA and CDR2 is YSLEER in the germline V gene. The V gene end was trimmed by 0 bases and the J gene end by 4 bases; junction bases not matched to a gene: 14.

This clonotype has at least ten counts. The V and J genes are TRBV29-1 and TRBJ1-1, with 9 bases fitting TRBD1. V lost 1 base to trimming and J lost 0 bases; unmatched junction nucleotides: 9. The CDR3 spans 17 residues. Germline values: CDR1 SQVTM, CDR2 ANQGSEA. CDR3 loop: CSVEGGQGRRMNTEAFF. CDR3 sequence (DNA): TGCAGCGTTGAAGGGGGACAGGGTAGGAGGATGAACACTGAAGCTTTCTTT.

This clonotype appeared many times. This sequence joins TRBV23-1 and TRBJ2-3; 7 bases line up with TRBD2. TRBV23-1 is designated an ORF whose function remains uncertain. Trimming at V came to 0 bases and at J to 4 bases, leaving 7 bases not matched to a gene. The length of the CDR3 is 16 residues. The CDR3, as DNA: TGCGCCAGCAGTCAATCTGTGCTAGCGGAGGCAGATACGCAGTATTTT. Translation gives CASSQSVLAEADTQYF.

Note on this clonotype: A much more abundant neighbour one base away suggests this may be a read error. The rearrangement uses TRBV7-6 and TRBJ1-4, with D unclear. Germline lookup yields CDR1 SGHVS and CDR2 FNYEAQ. This CDR3 region has 13 residues. CDR3 sequence reads: CASSPVGNERLFF. CDR3 coding DNA: TGTGCCAGCAGCCCTGTGGGTAATGAAAGACTGTTTTTT.

The sample holds many counts of this clonotype. The chain uses TRBV2 and TRBJ1-5, with TRBD1 matching over 7 bases. V was pared by 7 bases and J by 6 bases, with 9 bases of the junction left unmatched. This CDR3 spans 14 amino acids. The germline V gene has CDR1 SNHLY and CDR2 FYNNEI. The CDR3 reads CASTPGGIGQPQHF. The CDR3 DNA follows: TGTGCCAGCACTCCAGGGGGAATTGGTCAGCCCCAGCATTTT. The whole variable domain, remainder taken from reference TRBV2 and TRBJ1-5, is EPEVTQTPSHQVTQMGQEVILRCVPISNHLYFYWYRQILGQKVEFLVSFYNNEISEKSEIFDDQFSVERPDGSNFTLKIRSTKLEDSAMYFCASTPGGIGQPQHFGDGTRLSIL.

This clonotype was detected only a few times. V gene TRBV7-8 combines with J gene TRBJ2-1; the D call may be TRBD1 or TRBD2 (5 bases each). CDR1 is SGHVS, CDR2 FQNEAQ, per germline. CDR3 length: 15 residues. The V end lost 2 bases, the J end lost 2 bases, and 10 bases lay between the germline ends. CDR3 amino acids: CASSLTGTAYNEQFF. The CDR3 nucleotides are TGTGCCAGCAGCTTAACCGGGACGGCCTACAATGAGCAGTTCTTC. Supplemented by reference TRBV7-8 and TRBJ2-1, the full variable domain reads GAGVSQSPRYKVAKRGQDVALRCDPISGHVSLFWYQQALGQGPEFLTYFQNEAQLDKSGLPSDRFFAERPEGSVSTLKIQRTQQEDSAVYLCASSLTGTAYNEQFFGPGTRLTVL.

A note on this clonotype: A read error is possible here, since a much larger clone lies one base away. This sequence joins TRBV30 and TRBJ1-1; no definite D call. CDR1 and CDR2 from the germline V gene are GTSNPN and SVGIG (reference sequence). This CDR3 spans 12 amino acids. CDR3 in amino acids: CARSVVNTEAFF. The DNA of the CDR3 is TGTGCCCGGAGTGTGGTAAACACTGAAGCTTTCTTT.

This clonotype was seen ten or more times. The chain is built from TRBV29-1 and TRBJ1-3, with D perhaps TRBD1 (5 bases). Deletions cut 7 bases from V and 0 bases from J, with 10 bases between. Germline CDR1 reads SQVTM; CDR2 reads ANQGSEA. This CDR3 contains 13 residues. In DNA form, the CDR3 reads TGCAGCGCAGACAGCTCCTCTGGAAACACCATATATTTT. This sequence encodes CSADSSSGNTIYF.

This clonotype was seen a handful of times. This rearrangement joins TRBV9 to TRBJ2-3; TRBD1 agrees at 9 bases. The ends lost 6 bases at V and 3 bases at J; junction bases unmatched: 5. The CDR3 has 14 residues. The germline V gene encodes CDR1 SGDLS and CDR2 YYNGEE. CDR3 DNA sequence: TGTGCCAGCAACGCGGACAGGGGTACAGATACGCAGTATTTT. Encoded protein: CASNADRGTDTQYF.

The rearrangement joins TRBV5-1 to TRBJ1-1; a possible D gene is TRBD1 (6 bases). The CDR3 has 14 amino acids. V gave up 3 bases and J gave up 3 bases, with 12 bases separating them. Germline assignment: CDR1 SGHRS and CDR2 YFSETQ. The CDR3 DNA sequence: TGCGCCAGCAGCTGGGGGGGGGCGGACACTGAAGCTTTCTTT. This codes for CASSWGGADTEAFF.

V is TRBV6-4 and J is TRBJ2-3; D is unresolved. V lost 0 bases and J 2 bases, leaving 12 bases between the germline ends. The germline V gene has CDR1 MRHNA and CDR2 SNTAGT. The CDR3 covers 16 residues. CDR3 in amino acids: CASSDSIFNPTDTQYF. The CDR3 nucleotides are TGTGCCAGCAGTGACTCAATATTCAACCCCACAGATACGCAGTATTTT.

This clonotype was detected ten times or more. The gene calls are TRBV25-1 and TRBJ2-5; no clear D gene. Trimming stripped 4 bases from V and 4 bases from J, with 7 bases between. Germline V gene lookup returns CDR1 MGHDK and CDR2 SYGVNS. This CDR3 has 12 amino acids. CDR3 coding DNA: TGTGCCAGCAGTGTTGGGGTAGAGACCCAGTACTTC. This encodes CASSVGVETQYF.